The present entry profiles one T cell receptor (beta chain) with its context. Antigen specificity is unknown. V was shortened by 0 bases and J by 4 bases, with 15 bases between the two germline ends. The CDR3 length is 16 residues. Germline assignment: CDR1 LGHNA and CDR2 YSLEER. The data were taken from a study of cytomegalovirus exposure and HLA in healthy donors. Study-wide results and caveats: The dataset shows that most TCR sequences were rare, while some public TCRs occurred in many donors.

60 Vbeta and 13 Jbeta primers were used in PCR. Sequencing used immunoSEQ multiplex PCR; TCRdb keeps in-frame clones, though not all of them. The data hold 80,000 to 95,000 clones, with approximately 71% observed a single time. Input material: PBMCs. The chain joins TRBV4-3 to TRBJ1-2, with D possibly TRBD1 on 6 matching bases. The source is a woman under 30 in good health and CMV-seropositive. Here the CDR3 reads CASSQDLVDSFYGYTF. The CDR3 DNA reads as TGCGCCAGCAGCCAAGACCTCGTGGACAGCTTCTATGGCTACACCTTC.